This T cell receptor (beta chain) was profiled in a study of blood T cell repertoires in COVID-19 (TCRdb year 2020). For the wider study: Samples covering the acute and convalescent phases of COVID-19 were provided by collaborators in the United States, Italy and Spain. The prospective study material was composed of cDNA or gDNA derived from T cells, B-cell-depleted T cells, or PBMCs. The dataset comprised deeply sampled blood TCRbeta repertoires from subjects exposed to, actively infected with, or recovered from COVID-19. The repertoires were made available in a free public database intended to serve as a resource for research on the immune response to SARS-CoV-2. Samples were obtained from the ongoing ImmuneRACE study (first 160 participants) and from about 1,300 subjects provided by 6 global collaborators. The sample metadata nearly always contained a de-identified subject ID, COVID-19 status, age in years and sex. Where available, HLA class I and class II types were taken from metadata supplied by the sample provider and were not determined by assay-based typing. Study-wide conclusions, independent of this receptor: The quantity of clinical and demographic metadata differed by source and by participant and was supplied without curation.

For this clone: Its antigen has not been determined. No much larger clone exists at a distance of one base, and base qualities are not known.

V was cut back by 6 bases and J by 0 bases, leaving a gap of 11 bases between them. The CDR3 sequence holds 14 residues, the cysteine and phenylalanine included. Only the CDR3 part of the read is kept: 42 bases, read in frame from the first base. Sequences GTSNPN (CDR1) and SVGIG (CDR2) are obtained from the germline V gene (reference sequence). A second Seattle source provided samples from volunteer blood donors who had recovered from COVID-19. Collaborating institutions collected whole blood in K2EDTA tubes following their own protocols. Collaborator samples were shipped for TCRbeta analysis as frozen whole blood, isolated PBMCs, or DNA extracted from either sample type. The immunoSEQ Assay, a bias-controlled multiplex PCR, was used to amplify TCRbeta CDR3 regions from genomic DNA. The authors' analysis ran thus. The number of nucleated cells in each sample was estimated from the amplification of reference gene primers within the assay. To quantify the absolute abundance of each unique TCRbeta CDR3 rearrangement, sequence reads were collapsed and filtered. Productive Simpson clonality was computed per sample as the square root of Simpson's diversity index over productive rearrangements. Held by TCRdb, this immuneACCESS table contains in-frame sequences only and omits some clones. Under half of the omission traces to an unresolved V gene where checked; the cause of the rest is unknown. V and J calls and clone size are as listed in that table; D and trimming were resolved from the DNA. This sample is represented by approximately 230,000 clones; just over 85% of them were singletons. The biggest ten clones account for around 2.2% of the sample.

The sample was peripheral blood. This receptor was taken from a man aged 30 to 45 who had recovered from COVID-19. The rearranged chain carries TRBV30 and TRBJ1-4; no confident D gene assignment can be made. The CDR3 reads CACILVATNEKLFF. The DNA sequence is given as TGTGCCTGCATTCTAGTTGCAACTAATGAAAAACTGTTTTTT. Here the CDR3 is joined to the reference TRBV30 and TRBJ1-4 genes, and the full variable domain is: SQTIHQWPATLVQPVGSPLSLECTVEGTSNPNLYWYRQAAGRGLQLLFYSVGIGQISSEVPQNLSASRPQDRQFILSSKKLLLSDSGFYLCACILVATNEKLFFGSGTQLSVL.